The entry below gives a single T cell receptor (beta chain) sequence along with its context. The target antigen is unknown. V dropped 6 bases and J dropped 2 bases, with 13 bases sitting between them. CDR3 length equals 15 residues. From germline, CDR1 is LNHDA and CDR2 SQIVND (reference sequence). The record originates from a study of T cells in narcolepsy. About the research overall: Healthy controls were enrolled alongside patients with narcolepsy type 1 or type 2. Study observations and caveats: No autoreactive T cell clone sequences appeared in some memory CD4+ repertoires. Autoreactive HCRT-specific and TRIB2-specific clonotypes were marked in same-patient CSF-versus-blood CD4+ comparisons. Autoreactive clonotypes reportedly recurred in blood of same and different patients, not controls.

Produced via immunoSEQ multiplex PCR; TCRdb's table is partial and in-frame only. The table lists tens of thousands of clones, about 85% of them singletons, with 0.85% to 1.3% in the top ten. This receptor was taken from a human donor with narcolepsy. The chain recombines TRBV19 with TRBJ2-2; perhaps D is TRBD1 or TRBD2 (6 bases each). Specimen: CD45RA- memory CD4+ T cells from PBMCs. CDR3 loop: CASSLRGDNTGELFF. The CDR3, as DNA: TGTGCCAGTAGCTTAAGGGGGGACAACACCGGGGAGCTGTTTTTT.